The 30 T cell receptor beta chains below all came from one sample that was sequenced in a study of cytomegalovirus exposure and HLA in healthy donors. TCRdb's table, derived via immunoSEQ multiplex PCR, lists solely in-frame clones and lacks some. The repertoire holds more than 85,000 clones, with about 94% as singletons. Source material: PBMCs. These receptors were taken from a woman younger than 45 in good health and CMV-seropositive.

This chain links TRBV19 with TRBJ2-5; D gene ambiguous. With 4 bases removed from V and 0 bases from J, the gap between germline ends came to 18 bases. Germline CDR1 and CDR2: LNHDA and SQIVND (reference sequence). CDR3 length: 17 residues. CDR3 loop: CASSTRSGRRYQETQYF. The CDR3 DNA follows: TGTGCCAGTAGTACCAGATCTGGCAGGCGATACCAAGAGACCCAGTACTTC.

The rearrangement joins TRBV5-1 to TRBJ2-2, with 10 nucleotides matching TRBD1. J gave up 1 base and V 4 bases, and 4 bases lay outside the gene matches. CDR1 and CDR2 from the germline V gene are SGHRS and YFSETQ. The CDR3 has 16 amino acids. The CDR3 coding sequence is TGCGCCAGCAGCCGAAGGACAGGGGGGAACACCGGGGAGCTGTTTTTT. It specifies CASSRRTGGNTGELFF.

This chain's CDR3 is CASSLAEGQPQHF. The CDR3 nucleotides read TGTGCCAGCAGCTTAGCCGAGGGTCAGCCCCAGCATTTT. The J gene is TRBJ1-5, the V gene TRBV7-6; D not resolved. The V and J ends lost 0 bases and 6 bases respectively, with 6 bases between them. This CDR3 region has 13 residues. CDR1 is SGHVS, CDR2 FNYEAQ, per germline. Supplemented by reference TRBV7-6 and TRBJ1-5, the full variable domain reads GAGVSQSPRYKVTKRGQDVALRCDPISGHVSLYWYRQALGQGPEFLTYFNYEAQQDKSGLPNDRFSAERPEGSISTLTIQRTEQRDSAMYRCASSLAEGQPQHFGDGTRLSIL.

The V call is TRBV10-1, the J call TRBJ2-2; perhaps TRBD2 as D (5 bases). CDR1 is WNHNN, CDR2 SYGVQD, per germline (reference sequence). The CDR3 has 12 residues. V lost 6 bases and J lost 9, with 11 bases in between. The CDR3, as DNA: TGCGCCAGCAGCGAGGGAGTCAGGGAGCTGTTTTTT. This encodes CASSEGVRELFF.

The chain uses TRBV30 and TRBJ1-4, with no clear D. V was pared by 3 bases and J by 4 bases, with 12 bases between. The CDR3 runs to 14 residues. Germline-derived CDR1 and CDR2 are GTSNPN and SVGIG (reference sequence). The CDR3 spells CAWRKSLNNEKLFF. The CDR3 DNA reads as TGTGCCTGGAGGAAGAGCCTCAATAATGAAAAACTGTTTTTT.

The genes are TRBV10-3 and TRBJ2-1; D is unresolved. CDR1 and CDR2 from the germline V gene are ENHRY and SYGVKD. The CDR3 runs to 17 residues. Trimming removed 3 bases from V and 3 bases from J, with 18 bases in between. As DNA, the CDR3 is TGTGCCATCAGTGATAGTCGGCGGCCCGGCGGCTACAATGAGCAGTTCTTC. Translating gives CAISDSRRPGGYNEQFF.

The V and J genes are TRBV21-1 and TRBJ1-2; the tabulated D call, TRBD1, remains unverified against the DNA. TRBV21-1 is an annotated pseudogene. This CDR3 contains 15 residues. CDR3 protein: CASSKGQSLRYGYTF. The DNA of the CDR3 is TGTGCCAGCAGCAAAGGACAGTCCCTTCGCTATGGCTACACCTTC.

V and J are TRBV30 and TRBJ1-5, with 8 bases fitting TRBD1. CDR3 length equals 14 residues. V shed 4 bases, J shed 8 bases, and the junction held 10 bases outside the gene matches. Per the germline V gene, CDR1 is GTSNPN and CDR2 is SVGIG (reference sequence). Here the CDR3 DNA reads TGTGCCTGGACTAAAGACAGGGGTCTTAAGCCCCAGCATTTT. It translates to CAWTKDRGLKPQHF.

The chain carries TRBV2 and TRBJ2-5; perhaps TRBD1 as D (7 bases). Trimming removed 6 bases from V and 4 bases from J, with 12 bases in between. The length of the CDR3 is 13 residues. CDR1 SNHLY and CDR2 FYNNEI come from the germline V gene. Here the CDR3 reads CASSGTAGETQYF. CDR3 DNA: TGTGCCAGCAGCGGGACAGCGGGAGAGACCCAGTACTTC.

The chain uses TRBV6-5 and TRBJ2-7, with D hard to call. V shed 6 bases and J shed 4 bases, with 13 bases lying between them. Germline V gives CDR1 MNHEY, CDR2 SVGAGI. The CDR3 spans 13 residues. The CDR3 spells CASSPRLRYEQYF. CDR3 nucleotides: TGTGCCAGCAGCCCGAGGTTGAGATACGAGCAGTACTTC.

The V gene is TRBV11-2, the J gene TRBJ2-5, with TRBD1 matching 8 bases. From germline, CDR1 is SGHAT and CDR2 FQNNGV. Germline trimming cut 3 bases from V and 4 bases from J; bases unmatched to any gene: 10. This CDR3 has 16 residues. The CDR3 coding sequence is TGTGCCAGCAGCTTCAAGGACAGGGTGGTAGGAGAGACCCAGTACTTC. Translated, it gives CASSFKDRVVGETQYF.

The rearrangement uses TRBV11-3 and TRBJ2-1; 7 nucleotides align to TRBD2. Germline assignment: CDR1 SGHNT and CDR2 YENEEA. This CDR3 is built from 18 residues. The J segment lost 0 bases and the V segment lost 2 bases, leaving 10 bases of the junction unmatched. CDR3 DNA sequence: TGTGCCAGCAGCTTAACCCTTAGCGGGTTAAGCTCCTACAATGAGCAGTTCTTC. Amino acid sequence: CASSLTLSGLSSYNEQFF.

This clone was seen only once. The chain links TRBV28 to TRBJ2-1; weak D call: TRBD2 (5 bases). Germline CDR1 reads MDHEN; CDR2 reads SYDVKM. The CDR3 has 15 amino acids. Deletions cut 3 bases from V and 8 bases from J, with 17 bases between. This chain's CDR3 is CASSFLLGGEDEQFF. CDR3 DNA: TGTGCCAGCAGTTTCCTCCTTGGAGGAGAGGATGAGCAGTTCTTC.

The CDR3 bases are TGTGCCAGCAGGCGAAAGGGGCTGGTTCCTAATGAAAAACTGTTTTTT. Its protein product is CASRRKGLVPNEKLFF. This chain uses TRBV27 with TRBJ1-4; possibly TRBD1 for D (5 bases). The V end was cut by 6 bases, the J end by 3 bases, with 17 bases between. This CDR3 is 16 amino acids long. CDR1 and CDR2 (germline): MNHEY, SMNVEV (reference sequence).

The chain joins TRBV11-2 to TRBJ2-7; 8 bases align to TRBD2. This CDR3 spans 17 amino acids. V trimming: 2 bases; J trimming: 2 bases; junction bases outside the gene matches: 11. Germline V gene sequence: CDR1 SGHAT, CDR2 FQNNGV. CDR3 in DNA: TGTGCCAGCAGCTTATCGCCTAGCGGGTCGTTTACCTACGAGCAGTACTTC. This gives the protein CASSLSPSGSFTYEQYF.

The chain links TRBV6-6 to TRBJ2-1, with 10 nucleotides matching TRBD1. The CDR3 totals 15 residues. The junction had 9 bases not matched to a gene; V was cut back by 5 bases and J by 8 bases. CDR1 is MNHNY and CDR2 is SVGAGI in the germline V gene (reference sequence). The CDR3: CASSDPGQGSDEQFF. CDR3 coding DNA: TGTGCCAGCAGTGATCCGGGACAGGGGTCTGATGAGCAGTTCTTC.

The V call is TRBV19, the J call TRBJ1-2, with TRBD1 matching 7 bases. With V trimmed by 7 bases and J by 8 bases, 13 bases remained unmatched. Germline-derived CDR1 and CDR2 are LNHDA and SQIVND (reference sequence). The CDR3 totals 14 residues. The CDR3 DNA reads TGTGCCAGTACGCCGGGACAGAGCTTGTGGGGCTACACCTTC. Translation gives CASTPGQSLWGYTF. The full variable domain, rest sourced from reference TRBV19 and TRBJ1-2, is DGGITQSPKYLFRKEGQNVTLSCEQNLNHDAMYWYRQDPGQGLRLIYYSQIVNDFQKGDIAEGYSVSREKKESFPLTVTSAQKNPTAFYLCASTPGQSLWGYTFGSGTRLTVV.

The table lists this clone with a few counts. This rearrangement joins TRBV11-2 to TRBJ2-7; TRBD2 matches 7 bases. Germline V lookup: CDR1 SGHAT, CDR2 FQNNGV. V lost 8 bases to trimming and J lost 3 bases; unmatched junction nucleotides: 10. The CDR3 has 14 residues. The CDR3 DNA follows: TGTGCCAGCTCGGGGCTAGCGGAACTCTACGAGCAGTACTTC. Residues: CASSGLAELYEQYF.

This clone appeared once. The CDR3 nucleotides are TGTGCCAGCAGCTTAGGGGGCCAGGTTTATAGCAATCAGCCCCAGCATTTT. It is translated as CASSLGGQVYSNQPQHF. The chain links TRBV7-9 to TRBJ1-5; perhaps TRBD1 as D (5 bases). Germline V CDR1 and CDR2: SEHNR, FQNEAQ (reference sequence). The CDR3 has 17 amino acids. Trimming cost V 1 base and J 0 bases, with 13 bases left between them.

CDR3 coding DNA: TGTGCCAGCAGCTTAGAAGTAGGTGGGTCAGGGCACTCTGGAAACACCATATATTTT. Amino acids: CASSLEVGGSGHSGNTIYF. The chain couples TRBV7-9 to TRBJ1-3, with D maybe TRBD1 (5 bases). This CDR3 spans 19 amino acids. Deletions cut 1 base from V and 0 bases from J, with 19 bases between. The germline V gene has CDR1 SEHNR and CDR2 FQNEAQ (reference sequence).

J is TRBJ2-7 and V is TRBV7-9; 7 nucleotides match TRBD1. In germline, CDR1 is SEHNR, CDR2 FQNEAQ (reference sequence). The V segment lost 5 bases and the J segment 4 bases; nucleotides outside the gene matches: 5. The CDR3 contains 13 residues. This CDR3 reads CASSTDRAYEQYF. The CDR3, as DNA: TGTGCCAGCAGCACCGACAGGGCATACGAGCAGTACTTC. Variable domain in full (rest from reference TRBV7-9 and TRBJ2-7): DTGVSQNPRHKITKRGQNVTFRCDPISEHNRLYWYRQTLGQGPEFLTYFQNEAQLEKSRLLSDRFSAERPKGSFSTLEIQRTEQGDSAMYLCASSTDRAYEQYFGPGTRLTVT.

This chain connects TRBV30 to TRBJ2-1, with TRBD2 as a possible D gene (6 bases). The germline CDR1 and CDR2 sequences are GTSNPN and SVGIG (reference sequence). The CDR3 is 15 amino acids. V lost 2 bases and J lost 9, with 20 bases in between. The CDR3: CAWSQSSGVFSEQFF. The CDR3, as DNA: TGTGCCTGGAGTCAGTCGTCGGGAGTATTCAGTGAGCAGTTCTTC.

The CDR3 sequence: CASKESSGRSYNEQFF. DNA for the CDR3: TGTGCCAGTAAGGAGTCTAGCGGGAGATCCTACAATGAGCAGTTCTTC. The chain couples TRBV19 to TRBJ2-1; 10 bases agree with TRBD2. This CDR3 region has 16 residues. From germline, CDR1 is LNHDA and CDR2 SQIVND (reference sequence). V shed 7 bases, J shed 1 base, and the junction held 7 bases outside the gene matches.

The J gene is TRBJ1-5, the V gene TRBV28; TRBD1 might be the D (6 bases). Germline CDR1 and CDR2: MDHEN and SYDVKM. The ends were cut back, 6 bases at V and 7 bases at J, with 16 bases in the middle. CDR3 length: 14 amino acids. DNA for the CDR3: TGTGCCAGCAGCCTCAGACAGGTTTTGCAGCCCCAGCATTTT. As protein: CASSLRQVLQPQHF.

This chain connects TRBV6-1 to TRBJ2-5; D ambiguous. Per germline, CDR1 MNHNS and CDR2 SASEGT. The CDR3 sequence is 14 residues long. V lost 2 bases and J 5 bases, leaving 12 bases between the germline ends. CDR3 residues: CASSEYGRSETQYF. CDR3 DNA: TGTGCCAGCAGTGAATATGGCCGATCGGAGACCCAGTACTTC.

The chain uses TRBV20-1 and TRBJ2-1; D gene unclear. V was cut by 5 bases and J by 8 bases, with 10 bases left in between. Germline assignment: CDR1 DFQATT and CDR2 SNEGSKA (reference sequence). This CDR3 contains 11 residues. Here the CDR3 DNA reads TGCAGTGCTGGCAACATGTATGAGCAGTTCTTC. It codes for CSAGNMYEQFF.

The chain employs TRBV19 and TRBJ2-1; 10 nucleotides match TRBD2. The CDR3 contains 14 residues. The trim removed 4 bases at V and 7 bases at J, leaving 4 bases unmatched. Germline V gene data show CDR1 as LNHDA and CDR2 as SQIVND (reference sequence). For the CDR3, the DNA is TGTGCCAGTAGTACTAGCGGGAGTTCTAATGAGCAGTTCTTC. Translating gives CASSTSGSSNEQFF.

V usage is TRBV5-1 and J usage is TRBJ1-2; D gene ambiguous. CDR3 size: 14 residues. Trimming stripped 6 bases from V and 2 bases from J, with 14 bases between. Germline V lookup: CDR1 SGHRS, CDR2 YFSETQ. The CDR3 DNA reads TGCGCCAGCACCCTCGGGTCGGGGAACTATGGCTACACCTTC. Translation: CASTLGSGNYGYTF.

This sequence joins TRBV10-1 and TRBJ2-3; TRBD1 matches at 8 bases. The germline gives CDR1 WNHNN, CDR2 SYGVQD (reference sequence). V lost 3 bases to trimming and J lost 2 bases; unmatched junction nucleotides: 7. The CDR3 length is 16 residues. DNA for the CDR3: TGCGCCAGCAGTGACCGGACAGGGAAGAACACAGATACGCAGTATTTT. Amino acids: CASSDRTGKNTDTQYF.

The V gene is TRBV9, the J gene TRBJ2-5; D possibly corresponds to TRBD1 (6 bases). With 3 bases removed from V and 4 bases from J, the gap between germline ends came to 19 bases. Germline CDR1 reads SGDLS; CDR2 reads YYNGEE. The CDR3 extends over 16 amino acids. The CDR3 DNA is TGTGCCAGCAGCGAGCCCCGGGCAGGGGAATTAGAGACCCAGTACTTC. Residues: CASSEPRAGELETQYF.